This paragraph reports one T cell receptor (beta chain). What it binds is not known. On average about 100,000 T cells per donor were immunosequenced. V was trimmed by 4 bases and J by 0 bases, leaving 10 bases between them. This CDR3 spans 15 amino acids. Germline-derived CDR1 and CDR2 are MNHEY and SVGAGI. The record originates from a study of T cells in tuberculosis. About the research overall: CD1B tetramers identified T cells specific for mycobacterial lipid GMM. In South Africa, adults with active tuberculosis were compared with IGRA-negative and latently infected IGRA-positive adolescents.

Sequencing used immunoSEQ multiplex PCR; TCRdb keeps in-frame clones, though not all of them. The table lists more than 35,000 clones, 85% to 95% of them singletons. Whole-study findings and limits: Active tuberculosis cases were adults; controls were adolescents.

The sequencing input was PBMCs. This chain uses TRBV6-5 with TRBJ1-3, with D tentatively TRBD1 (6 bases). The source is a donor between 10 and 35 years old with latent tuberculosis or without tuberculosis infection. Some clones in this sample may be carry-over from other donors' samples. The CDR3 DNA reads TGTGCCAGCAGTTTCGGACAGCTCTCTGGAAACACCATATATTTT. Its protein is CASSFGQLSGNTIYF.